This section outlines one T cell receptor beta chain sequence together with its context. The CDR3 sequence is 15 residues long. V was cut by 2 bases and J by 5 bases, with 13 bases left in between. Germline-derived CDR1 and CDR2 are SGHTA and FQGTGA. This specimen comes from a study of glioma-infiltrating T cells. TCR alpha and beta CDR3 regions were amplified from RNA using iRepertoire nested multiplex PCR. TCRdb re-called the multiplex PCR reads with MiXCR, one entry per CDR3 protein. The table lists a few hundred thousand distinct CDR3 sequences, roughly 41% of them singletons. Material for sequencing was glioma tissue, nonneoplastic brain tissue, or PBMCs (not recorded which). This chain connects TRBV7-3 to TRBJ2-1, with D perhaps matching TRBD2 (5 bases). This receptor was identified in a human donor with low-grade glioma or glioblastoma, undergoing nonglioma brain surgery, or in good health (not recorded which). DNA of the CDR3: TGTGCCAGCAGCTTAGGTATGGCGGGTAACAATGAGCAGTTCTTC. Protein: CASSLGMAGNNEQFF.